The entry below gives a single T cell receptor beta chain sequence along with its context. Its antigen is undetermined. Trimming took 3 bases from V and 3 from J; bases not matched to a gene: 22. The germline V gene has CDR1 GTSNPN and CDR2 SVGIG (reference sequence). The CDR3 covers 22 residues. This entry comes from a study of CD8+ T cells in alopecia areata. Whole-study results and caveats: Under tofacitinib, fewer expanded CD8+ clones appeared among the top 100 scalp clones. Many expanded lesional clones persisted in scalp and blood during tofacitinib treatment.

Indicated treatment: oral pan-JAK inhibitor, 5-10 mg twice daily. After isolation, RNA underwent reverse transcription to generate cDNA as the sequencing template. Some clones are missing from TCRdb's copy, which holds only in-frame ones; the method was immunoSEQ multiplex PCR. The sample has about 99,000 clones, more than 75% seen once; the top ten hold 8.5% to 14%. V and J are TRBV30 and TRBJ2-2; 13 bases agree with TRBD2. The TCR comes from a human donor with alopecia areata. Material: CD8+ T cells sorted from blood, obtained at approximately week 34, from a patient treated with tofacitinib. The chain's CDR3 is CAWRREVPVGLAGYVDTGELFF. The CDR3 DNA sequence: TGTGCCTGGAGACGAGAGGTCCCGGTGGGACTAGCGGGATACGTTGACACCGGGGAGCTGTTTTTT.